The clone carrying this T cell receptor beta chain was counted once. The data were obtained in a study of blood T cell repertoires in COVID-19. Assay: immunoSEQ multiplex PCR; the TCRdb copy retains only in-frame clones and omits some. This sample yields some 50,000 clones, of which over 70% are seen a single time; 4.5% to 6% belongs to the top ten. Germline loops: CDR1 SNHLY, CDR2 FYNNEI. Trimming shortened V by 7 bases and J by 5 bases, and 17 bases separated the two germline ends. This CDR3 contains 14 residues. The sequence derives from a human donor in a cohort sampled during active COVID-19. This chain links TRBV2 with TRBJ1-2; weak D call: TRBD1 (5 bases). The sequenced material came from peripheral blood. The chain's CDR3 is CASNLRAGMYGYTF. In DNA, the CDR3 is TGTGCCAGCAACCTACGGGCAGGGATGTATGGCTACACCTTC.